What follows are 13 T cell receptor beta chains derived from one specimen sequenced in a study of blood T cells in healthy people across ages. The second PCR ran roughly 6 to 11 cycles with a sample-barcoded 5' primer and J-beta primers. TCRdb re-derived calls from the 5' RACE reads in MiXCR, one entry per CDR3 protein. Of about 400,000 distinct CDR3 sequences in the sample, 45% to 60% were seen once. Sample: blood. The receptor set was obtained from a man in his fifties or sixties in good health.

This chain links TRBV7-2 with TRBJ2-1, with 9 positions matching TRBD2. Germline CDR1 is SGHTA and CDR2 is FQGNSA. This CDR3 contains 14 residues. The J segment lost 12 bases and the V segment lost 6 bases, leaving 12 bases of the junction unmatched. The CDR3 DNA follows: TGTGCCAGCAGTCCCGGACTAGCGACAGATACGCAGTTCTTC. Its translation: CASSPGLATDTQFF.

This clonotype was seen a handful of times. This chain uses TRBV7-2 with TRBJ2-3; D possibly corresponds to TRBD2 (6 bases). The CDR3 has 13 amino acids. Germline V CDR1 and CDR2: SGHTA, FQGNSA. V was cut by 4 bases and J by 4 bases, with 9 bases left in between. DNA of the CDR3: TGTGCCAGCAGCTCTTGGAGGGCAGATACGCAGTATTTT. Protein product: CASSSWRADTQYF. The full variable domain, with the rest looked up from reference TRBV7-2 and TRBJ2-3, is GAGVSQSPSNKVTEKGKDVELRCDPISGHTALYWYRQSLGQGLEFLIYFQGNSAPDKSGLPSDRFSAERTGGSVSTLTIQRTQQEDSAVYLCASSSWRADTQYFGPGTRLTVL.

Turning to this clonotype: The junction differs from germline at one of its ends, possibly a read error. V usage is TRBV27 and J usage is TRBJ1-6; D is possibly TRBD1 (6 bases). This CDR3 contains 13 residues. The V gene's germline CDR1 is MNHEY and CDR2 SMNVEV (reference sequence). The CDR3 sequence: CASSWGRNSPPHF. CDR3 sequence (DNA): TGTGCCAGCAGTTGGGGGCGGAATTCACCCCCCCACTTT.

This clonotype was counted only a few times. The chain has TRBV4-3 and TRBJ2-3, with unresolved D. Germline V gene sequence: CDR1 LGHNA, CDR2 YSLEER. This CDR3 spans 14 amino acids. Deletions cut 4 bases from V and 5 bases from J, with 13 bases between. In DNA, the CDR3 is TGCGCCAGCAGCCCAGGAAGGGCGGAAGATACGCAGTATTTT. This translates into CASSPGRAEDTQYF.

This clonotype appeared a few times. The chain couples TRBV5-1 to TRBJ2-5; perhaps TRBD2 as D (6 bases). This CDR3 comprises 15 residues. CDR1 and CDR2 (germline): SGHRS, YFSETQ. Trimming left V 0 bases short and J 2 bases short, with 11 bases between. CDR3 in DNA: TGCGCCAGCAGCTTGGGGGCGGGAAGACAAGAGACCCAGTACTTC. Translation: CASSLGAGRQETQYF.

The chain carries TRBV7-3 and TRBJ2-3; D remains unclear. Germline assignment: CDR1 SGHTA and CDR2 FQGTGA. The ends were cut back, 3 bases at V and 2 bases at J, with 9 bases in the middle. The CDR3 has 14 residues. The CDR3 spells CASSLGSTTDTQYF. The CDR3 bases are TGTGCCAGCAGCTTGGGTAGCACCACAGATACGCAGTATTTT.

The V and J genes are TRBV2 and TRBJ2-4; TRBD2 agrees at 12 bases. Germline CDR1 SNHLY, CDR2 FYNNEI. The CDR3 runs to 17 residues. J was trimmed by 0 bases and V by 4 bases; bases with no gene match: 4. CDR3 sequence: CASSGGLAGRAKNIQYF. For the CDR3, the DNA is TGTGCCAGCAGTGGTGGACTAGCGGGAAGAGCCAAAAACATTCAGTACTTC.

The J gene is TRBJ2-7, the V gene TRBV11-2; 7 bases align to TRBD1. Unmatched junction bases numbered 12, after V lost 6 bases and J lost 7 bases. The CDR3 runs to 14 residues. The V gene's germline CDR1 is SGHAT and CDR2 FQNNGV. The CDR3 sequence: CASRPTGATLEQYF. CDR3 DNA: TGTGCCAGCAGACCAACAGGGGCGACCTTGGAGCAGTACTTC. Together with reference TRBV11-2 and TRBJ2-7, the CDR3 gives the full variable domain: EAGVAQSPRYKIIEKRQSVAFWCNPISGHATLYWYQQILGQGPKLLIQFQNNGVVDDSQLPKDRFSAERLKGVDSTLKIQPAKLEDSAVYLCASRPTGATLEQYFGPGTRLTVT.

This clonotype was counted a few times. The rearrangement uses TRBV6-2 or TRBV6-3 and TRBJ2-3; 13 bases are a match to TRBD2. This CDR3 has 15 amino acids. V lost 6 bases to trimming and J lost 9 bases; unmatched junction nucleotides: 9. CDR1 is MNHEY, CDR2 SVGEGT, per germline. The CDR3: CASRPGLAGPTTQYF. The CDR3 region has the DNA TGTGCCAGCAGACCGGGACTAGCGGGACCAACCACGCAGTATTTT.

This sequence joins TRBV20-1 and TRBJ2-5, with TRBD2 matching 7 bases. The CDR3 contains 14 residues. V trimming: 6 bases; J trimming: 0 bases; junction bases outside the gene matches: 7. Germline lookup yields CDR1 DFQATT and CDR2 SNEGSKA (reference sequence). CDR3 DNA sequence: TGCAGTGCGTCCGGGGACTACGACCAAGAGACCCAGTACTTC. It yields the protein CSASGDYDQETQYF.

This rearrangement joins TRBV7-2 to TRBJ2-6; possibly TRBD2 for D (5 bases). V was shortened by 4 bases and J by 0 bases, with 13 bases between the two germline ends. The CDR3 runs to 17 residues. Germline V gene lookup returns CDR1 SGHTA and CDR2 FQGNSA. In DNA form, the CDR3 reads TGTGCCAGCAGCTCCAGCGGCCAAACCTCTGGGGCCAACGTCCTGACTTTC. Encoded protein: CASSSSGQTSGANVLTF.

The chain employs TRBV24-1 and TRBJ2-3; D possibly matches TRBD1 or TRBD2 (6 bases each). The CDR3 loop spans 15 amino acids. Trimming took off 3 bases at V and 3 bases at J, with 12 bases between the two ends. CDR1 is KGHDR and CDR2 is SFDVKD in the germline V gene. CDR3 protein: CATSDVRGGTDTQYF. CDR3 nucleotides: TGTGCCACCAGTGATGTAAGAGGGGGGACAGATACGCAGTATTTT.

A remark on this clonotype: The germline gene is not matched at one end of the junction; a read error may be the cause. J is TRBJ2-3 and V is TRBV7-7; 7 positions match TRBD1. The length of the CDR3 is 14 residues. Germline CDR1 reads SSHAT; CDR2 reads FNYEAQ (reference sequence). The CDR3 DNA reads as TGTGCTAGCAGCCGGGACAGCCTCACAGATACGCGGTATTTT. This gives the protein CASSRDSLTDTRYF.